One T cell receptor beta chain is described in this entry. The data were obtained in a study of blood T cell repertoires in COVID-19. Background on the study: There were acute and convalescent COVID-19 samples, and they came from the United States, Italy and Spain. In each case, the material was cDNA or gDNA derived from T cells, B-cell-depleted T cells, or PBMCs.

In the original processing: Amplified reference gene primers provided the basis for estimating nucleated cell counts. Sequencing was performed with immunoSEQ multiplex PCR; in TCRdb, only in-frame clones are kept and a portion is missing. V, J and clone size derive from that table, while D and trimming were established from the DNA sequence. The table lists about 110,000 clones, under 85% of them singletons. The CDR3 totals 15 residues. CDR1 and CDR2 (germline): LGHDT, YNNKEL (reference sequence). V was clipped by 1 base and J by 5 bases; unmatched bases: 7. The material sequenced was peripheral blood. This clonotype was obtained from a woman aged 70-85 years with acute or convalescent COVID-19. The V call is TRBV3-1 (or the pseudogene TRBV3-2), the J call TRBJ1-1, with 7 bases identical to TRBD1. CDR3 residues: CASSQGDREGTEAFF. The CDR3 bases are TGTGCCAGCAGCCAAGGTGACAGGGAAGGGACTGAAGCTTTCTTT.